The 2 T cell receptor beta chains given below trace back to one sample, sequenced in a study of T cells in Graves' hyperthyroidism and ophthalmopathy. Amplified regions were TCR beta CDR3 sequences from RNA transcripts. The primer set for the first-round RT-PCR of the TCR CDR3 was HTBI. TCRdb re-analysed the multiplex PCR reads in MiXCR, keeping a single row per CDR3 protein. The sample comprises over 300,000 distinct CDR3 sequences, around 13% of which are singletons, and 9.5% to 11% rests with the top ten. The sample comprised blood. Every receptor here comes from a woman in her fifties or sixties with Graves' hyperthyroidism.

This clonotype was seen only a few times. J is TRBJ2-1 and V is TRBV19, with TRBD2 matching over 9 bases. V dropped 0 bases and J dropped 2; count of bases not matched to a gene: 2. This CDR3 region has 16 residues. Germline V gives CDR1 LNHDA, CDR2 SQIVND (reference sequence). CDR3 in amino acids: CASSIDVAGAYNEQFF. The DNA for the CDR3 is TGTGCCAGTAGTATAGATGTAGCGGGAGCCTACAATGAGCAGTTCTTC.

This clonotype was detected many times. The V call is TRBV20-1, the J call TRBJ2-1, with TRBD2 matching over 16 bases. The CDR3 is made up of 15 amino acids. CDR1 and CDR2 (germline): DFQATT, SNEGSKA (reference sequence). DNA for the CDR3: TGCGCCGGGACTAGCGGGAGGGACTTGACAGGTGAGCAGTTCTTC. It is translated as CAGTSGRDLTGEQFF.